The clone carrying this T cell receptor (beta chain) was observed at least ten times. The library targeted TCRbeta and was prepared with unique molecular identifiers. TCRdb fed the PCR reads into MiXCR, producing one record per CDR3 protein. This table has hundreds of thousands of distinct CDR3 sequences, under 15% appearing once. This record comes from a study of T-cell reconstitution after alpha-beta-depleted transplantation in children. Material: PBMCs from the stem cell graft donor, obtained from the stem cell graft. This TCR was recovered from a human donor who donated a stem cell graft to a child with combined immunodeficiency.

The chain's CDR3 is CASSPTQGEGRTQYF. The CDR3 region has the DNA TGCGCCAGCAGTCCTACACAGGGTGAAGGGCGGACCCAGTACTTC. This chain connects TRBV5-1 to TRBJ2-5, with D tentatively TRBD1 (6 bases). CDR3 length: 15 residues. The germline gives CDR1 SGHRS, CDR2 YFSETQ. V lost 5 bases and J 7 bases, leaving 21 bases between the germline ends.